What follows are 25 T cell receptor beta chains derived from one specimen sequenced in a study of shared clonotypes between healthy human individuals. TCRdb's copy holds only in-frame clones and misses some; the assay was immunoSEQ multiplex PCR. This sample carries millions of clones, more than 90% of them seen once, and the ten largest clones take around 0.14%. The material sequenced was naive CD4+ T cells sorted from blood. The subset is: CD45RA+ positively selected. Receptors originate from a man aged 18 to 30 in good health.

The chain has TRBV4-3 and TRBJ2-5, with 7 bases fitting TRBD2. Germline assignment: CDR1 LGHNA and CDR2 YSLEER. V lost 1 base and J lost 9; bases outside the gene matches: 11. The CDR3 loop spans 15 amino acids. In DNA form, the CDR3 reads TGCGCCAGCAGCCAAGGGGGAGGGGTTTCTAGTTCCCAGTACTTC. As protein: CASSQGGGVSSSQYF.

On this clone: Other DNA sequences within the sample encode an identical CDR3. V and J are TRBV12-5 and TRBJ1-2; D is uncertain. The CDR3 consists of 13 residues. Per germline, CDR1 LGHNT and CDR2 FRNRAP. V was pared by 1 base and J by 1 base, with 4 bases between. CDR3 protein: CASGLDGNYGYTF. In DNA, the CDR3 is TGTGCTAGTGGTTTGGACGGTAACTATGGCTACACCTTC.

The DNA for the CDR3 is TGTGCCAGCAGGGTCCTAGCGGGGCAAGAGACCCAGTACTTC. Translating it yields CASRVLAGQETQYF. The chain carries TRBV27 and TRBJ2-5, with TRBD2 matching 9 bases. This CDR3 is 14 amino acids long. Germline-derived CDR1 and CDR2 are MNHEY and SMNVEV (reference sequence). V shed 6 bases and J 2 bases; nucleotides not matched to a gene: 4.

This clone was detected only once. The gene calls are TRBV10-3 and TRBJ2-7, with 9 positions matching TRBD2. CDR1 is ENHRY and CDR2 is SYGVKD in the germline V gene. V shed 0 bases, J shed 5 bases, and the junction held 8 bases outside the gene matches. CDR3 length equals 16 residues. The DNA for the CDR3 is TGTGCCATCAGTGAGTCCGGGACTAGCATCAACCACGAGCAGTACTTC. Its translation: CAISESGTSINHEQYF.

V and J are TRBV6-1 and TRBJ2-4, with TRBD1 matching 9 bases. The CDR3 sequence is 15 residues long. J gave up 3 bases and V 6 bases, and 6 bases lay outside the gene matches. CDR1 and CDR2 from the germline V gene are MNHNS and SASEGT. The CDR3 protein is CASSWTGDDKNIQYF. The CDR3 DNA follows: TGTGCCAGCAGCTGGACAGGGGACGACAAAAACATTCAGTACTTC.

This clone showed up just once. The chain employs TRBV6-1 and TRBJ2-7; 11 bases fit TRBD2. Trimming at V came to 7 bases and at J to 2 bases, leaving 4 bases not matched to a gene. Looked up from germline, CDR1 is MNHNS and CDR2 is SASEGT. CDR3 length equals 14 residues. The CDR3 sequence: CASTPGLAAYEQYF. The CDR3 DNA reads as TGTGCCAGCACCCCGGGACTAGCGGCCTACGAGCAGTACTTC.

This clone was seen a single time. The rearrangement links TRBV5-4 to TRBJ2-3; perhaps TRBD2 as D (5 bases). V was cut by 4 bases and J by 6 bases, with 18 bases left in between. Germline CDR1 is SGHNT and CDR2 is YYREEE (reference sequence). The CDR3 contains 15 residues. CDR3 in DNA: TGTGCCAGCAGCGCGGCCAGCGGTAACCTGGATACGCAGTATTTT. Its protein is CASSAASGNLDTQYF. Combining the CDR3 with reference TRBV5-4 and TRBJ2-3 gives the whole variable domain ETGVTQSPTHLIKTRGQQVTLRCSSQSGHNTVSWYQQALGQGPQFIFQYYREEENGRGNFPPRFSGLQFPNYSSELNVNALELDDSALYLCASSAASGNLDTQYFGPGTRLTVL.

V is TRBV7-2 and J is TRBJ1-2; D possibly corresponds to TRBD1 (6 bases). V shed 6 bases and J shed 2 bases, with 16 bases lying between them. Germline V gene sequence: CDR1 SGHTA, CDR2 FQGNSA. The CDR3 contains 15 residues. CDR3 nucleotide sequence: TGTGCCAGCAGTCTCGGGGGCTGGGTGAACTATGGCTACACCTTC. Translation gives CASSLGGWVNYGYTF.

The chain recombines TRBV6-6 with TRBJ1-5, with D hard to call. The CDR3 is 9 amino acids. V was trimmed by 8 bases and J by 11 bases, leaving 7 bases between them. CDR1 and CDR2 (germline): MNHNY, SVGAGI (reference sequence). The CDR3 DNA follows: TGTGCCAGCGGGGATTCCCAGCATTTT. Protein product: CASGDSQHF.

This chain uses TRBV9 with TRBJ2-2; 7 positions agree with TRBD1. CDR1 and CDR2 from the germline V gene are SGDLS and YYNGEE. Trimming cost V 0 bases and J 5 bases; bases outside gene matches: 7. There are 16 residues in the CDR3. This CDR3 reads CASSVAGQLGTGELFF. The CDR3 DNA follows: TGTGCCAGCAGCGTAGCGGGACAGCTAGGTACCGGGGAGCTGTTTTTT.

CDR3 nucleotide sequence: TGTGCCAGCAGCTTAGATTATGTGGTGAAGGGTGGGGTGTACAATGAGCAGTTCTTC. Its protein is CASSLDYVVKGGVYNEQFF. The genes are TRBV11-2 and TRBJ2-1, with unresolved D. Trimming took 0 bases from V and 4 from J, leaving 22 bases between them. The CDR3 totals 19 residues. Germline V gene data show CDR1 as SGHAT and CDR2 as FQNNGV. The full variable domain, with the rest looked up from reference TRBV11-2 and TRBJ2-1, is EAGVAQSPRYKIIEKRQSVAFWCNPISGHATLYWYQQILGQGPKLLIQFQNNGVVDDSQLPKDRFSAERLKGVDSTLKIQPAKLEDSAVYLCASSLDYVVKGGVYNEQFFGPGTRLTVL.

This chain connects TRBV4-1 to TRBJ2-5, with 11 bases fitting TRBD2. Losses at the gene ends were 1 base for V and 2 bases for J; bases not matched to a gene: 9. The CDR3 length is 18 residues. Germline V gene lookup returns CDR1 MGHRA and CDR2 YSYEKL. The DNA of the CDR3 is TGCGCCAGCAGCCAAGTGGGTTTGACTAGCGGGGTTCAAGAGACCCAGTACTTC. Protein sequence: CASSQVGLTSGVQETQYF.

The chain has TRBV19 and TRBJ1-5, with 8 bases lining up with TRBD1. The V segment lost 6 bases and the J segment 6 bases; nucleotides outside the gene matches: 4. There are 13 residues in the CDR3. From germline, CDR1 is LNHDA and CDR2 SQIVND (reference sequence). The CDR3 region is CASSRTGSQPQHF. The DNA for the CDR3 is TGTGCCAGTAGCCGGACAGGGAGTCAGCCCCAGCATTTT.

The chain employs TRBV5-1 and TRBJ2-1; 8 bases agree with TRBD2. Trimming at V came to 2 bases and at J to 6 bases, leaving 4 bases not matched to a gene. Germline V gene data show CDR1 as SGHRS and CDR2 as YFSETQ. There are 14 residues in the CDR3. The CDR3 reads CASSLAGDFNEQFF. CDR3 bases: TGCGCCAGCAGCTTAGCGGGAGACTTCAATGAGCAGTTCTTC.

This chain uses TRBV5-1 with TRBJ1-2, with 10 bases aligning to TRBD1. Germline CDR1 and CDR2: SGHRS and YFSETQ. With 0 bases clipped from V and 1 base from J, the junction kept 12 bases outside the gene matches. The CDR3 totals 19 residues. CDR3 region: CASSLGTGTGAGNNYGYTF. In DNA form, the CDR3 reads TGCGCCAGCAGCTTGGGTACCGGGACAGGGGCTGGAAATAACTATGGCTACACCTTC.

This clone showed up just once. The CDR3 DNA reads TGCAGTGCTGACAAGAACACTGAAGCTTTCTTT. This translates into CSADKNTEAFF. The chain carries TRBV20-1 and TRBJ1-1, with no clear D. The CDR3 is 11 residues long. Germline V lookup: CDR1 DFQATT, CDR2 SNEGSKA (reference sequence). V was trimmed by 5 bases and J by 1 base, leaving 5 bases between them.

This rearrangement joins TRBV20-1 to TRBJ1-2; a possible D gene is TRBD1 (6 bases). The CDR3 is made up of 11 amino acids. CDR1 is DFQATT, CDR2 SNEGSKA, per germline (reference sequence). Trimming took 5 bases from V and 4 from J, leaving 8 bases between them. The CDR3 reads CSAQGSYGYTF. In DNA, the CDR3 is TGCAGTGCTCAGGGGTCCTATGGCTACACCTTC.

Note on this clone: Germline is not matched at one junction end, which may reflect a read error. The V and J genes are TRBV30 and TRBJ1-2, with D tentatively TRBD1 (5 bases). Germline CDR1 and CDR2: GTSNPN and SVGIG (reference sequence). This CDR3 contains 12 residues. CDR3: CAWSRDVYGCTF. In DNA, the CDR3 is TGTGCCTGGAGCAGGGACGTATATGGCTGCACCTTC.

CDR3 nucleotides: TGTGCCAGCATCAGGGGGCCCCTATCGGACGAGCAGTACTTC. Translating it yields CASIRGPLSDEQYF. The chain carries TRBV2 and TRBJ2-7; TRBD1 matches at 8 bases. V lost 7 bases, J lost 5 bases, and 10 bases stayed unmatched. This CDR3 has 14 residues. Germline V gene lookup returns CDR1 SNHLY and CDR2 FYNNEI.

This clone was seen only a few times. The CDR3 sequence is CASSQVREAFF. CDR3 DNA: TGTGCCAGCAGCCAAGTGAGGGAAGCTTTCTTT. The chain combines TRBV14 with TRBJ1-1, with no clear D. The CDR3 consists of 11 residues. V lost 1 base, J lost 8 bases, and 5 bases lay in between. Germline V gene sequence: CDR1 SGHDN, CDR2 FVKESK.

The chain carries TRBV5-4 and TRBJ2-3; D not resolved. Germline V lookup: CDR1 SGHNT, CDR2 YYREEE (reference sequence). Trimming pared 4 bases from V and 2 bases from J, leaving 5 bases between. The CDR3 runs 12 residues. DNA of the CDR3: TGTGCCAGCAGCGGGGACACAGATACGCAGTATTTT. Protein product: CASSGDTDTQYF.

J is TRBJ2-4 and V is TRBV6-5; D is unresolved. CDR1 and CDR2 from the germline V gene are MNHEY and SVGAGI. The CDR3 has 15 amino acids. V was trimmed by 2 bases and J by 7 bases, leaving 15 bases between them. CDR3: CASSYVKKGENIQYF. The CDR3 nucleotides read TGTGCCAGCAGTTACGTTAAGAAGGGTGAGAACATTCAGTACTTC.

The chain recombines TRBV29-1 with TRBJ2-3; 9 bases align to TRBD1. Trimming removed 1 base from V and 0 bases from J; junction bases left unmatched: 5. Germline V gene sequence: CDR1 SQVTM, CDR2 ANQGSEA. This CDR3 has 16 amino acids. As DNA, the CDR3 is TGCAGCGTTGAAGTTCCCGGGACAGGGAGCACAGATACGCAGTATTTT. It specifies CSVEVPGTGSTDTQYF.

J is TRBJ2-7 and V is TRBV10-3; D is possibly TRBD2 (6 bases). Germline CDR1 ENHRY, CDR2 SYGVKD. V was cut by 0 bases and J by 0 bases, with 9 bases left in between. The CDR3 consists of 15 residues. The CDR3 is CAISESEGNSYEQYF. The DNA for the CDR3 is TGTGCCATCAGTGAGTCGGAGGGGAACTCCTACGAGCAGTACTTC.

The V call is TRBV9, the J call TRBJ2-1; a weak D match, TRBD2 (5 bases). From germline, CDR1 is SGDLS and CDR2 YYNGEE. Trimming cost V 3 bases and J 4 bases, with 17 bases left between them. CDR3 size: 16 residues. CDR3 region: CASSERDTVTYNEQFF. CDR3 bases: TGTGCCAGCAGCGAGAGGGATACTGTAACGTACAATGAGCAGTTCTTC.